This T cell receptor (beta chain) was documented in a study of OX40 agonist ivuxolimab in advanced cancers. Describing the broader study: Ivuxolimab, which targeted the costimulatory receptor OX40 (CD134), was an agonistic, fully human IgG2 monoclonal antibody. Prior anti-PD-1, anti-PD-L1 or anti-CTLA-4 therapy was permitted, and approximately 40% of dose-escalation patients had received checkpoint inhibitors. The paper describes the monotherapy dose-escalation part (N ≈ 52 patients) of the phase I trial of ivuxolimab. A male proportion of around 80% and a mean age of around 60 years, ranging from about 23 to 90, were recorded for the dose-escalation cohort. Partial responses occurred in three dose-escalation patients, of whom one had hepatocellular carcinoma and two had cutaneous melanoma. Of the approximately 53 patients in dose escalation, about 20 had hepatocellular carcinoma, some 15 had melanoma, 9 had renal cell carcinoma and 9 had head and neck cancer. Peripheral TCRbeta sequencing was intended to test whether TCR sequence diversity was altered and clonal T-cell expansion was caused by ivuxolimab. Intravenous ivuxolimab was administered to patients every 2 weeks at six dose levels: 0.01, 0.1, 0.3, 1.5, 3 and 10 mg/kg.

What the authors observed across the whole study: Low levels of normalized T-cell clonal expansion were also seen in some patients who did not respond. Clonal expansion of both CD4+ and CD8+ blood T cells was observed from baseline to week 6 at doses 0.1 to 3.0 mg/kg. After ivuxolimab, more expanded clones were found on average in CD8+ T cells than in CD4+ T cells. In the 0.1-3.0 mg/kg groups, partial responders were among the patients with the lowest normalized peripheral clonal expansion, particularly in CD8+ T cells. Which antigens the clonally expanded peripheral T cells were specific for was not determined.

Patients with a history of autoimmune disease or receiving systemic immunosuppression were excluded from the trial. Peripheral blood for TCR sequencing was collected from all dose cohorts at baseline, on cycle 4 day 1, and on cycle 7 day 1. Samples came from an open-label, multicenter, first-in-human phase I dose-escalation trial of ivuxolimab. Adults with locally advanced or metastatic head and neck squamous cell, hepatocellular, melanoma or renal cell carcinoma were enrolled in the trial. Before TCR sequencing, CD4+ T cells and CD8+ T cells from peripheral blood were sorted into separate populations. The CDR1 and CDR2 encoded by the germline V gene are KGHSH and LQKENI. From the cysteine up to the phenylalanine, the CDR3 has a length of 17 residues. The read is trimmed to its CDR3 DNA, 51 bases read in frame from base 1. V and J are trimmed by 3 bases and 1 base, and the gene matches miss 7 bases of the junction.

For sequencing of the TCRbeta CDR3 region, genomic DNA was extracted from the sorted cells. The immunoSEQ Assay was used to sequence the TCRbeta CDR3 regions. TCRdb took this table from immuneACCESS and kept in-frame rearrangements with V and J called. Such tables lack part of the clones; where checked against another copy, unresolved V genes explain under half of the gap, and the rest is unexplained. The sample table records about 86,000 clones; 90% to 95% of these occur just once. In total, the top ten clones hold about 1.1% of the sample. Regarding this clone: There is no known antigen for this receptor. Base quality data are lacking; no much larger clone is found one base away.

This TCR was recovered from an adult with an advanced solid tumor such as melanoma, head and neck, liver or kidney cancer. Sequencing was performed on CD4+ or CD8+ T cells sorted from blood, taken in a trial of the OX40 agonist ivuxolimab. The chain was built from TRBV18 and TRBJ2-3; the central 10 bases match TRBD2. The CDR3 loop reads CASSPLAGAGGTDTQYF. The nucleotide sequence reads as follows: TGTGCCAGCTCACCGCTAGCGGGAGCAGGGGGCACAGATACGCAGTATTTT.